This TCR beta chain was found in a study of T-cell reconstitution after alpha-beta-depleted transplantation in children (dated by TCRdb to 2016 to 2017). Study-level background: T-cell immune reconstitution after TCRalphabeta/CD19-depleted allogeneic hematopoietic cell transplantation in children was quantitatively tracked in the study by means of TCR repertoire profiling.

The germline V end is reduced by 6 bases and the J end by 1 base; junction bases left unmatched: 11. The germline V gene sets CDR1 to MNHNS and CDR2 to SASEGT. Including cysteine and phenylalanine, the CDR3 has 17 amino acids. Left in the record is the CDR3 DNA by itself, 51 bases read in frame from the first base. Library preparation was by PCR. TCRdb names Illumina HiSeq 2500 as the instrument used. To normalize quantification of the TCRbeta repertoire, the TCR libraries were built with molecular barcoding that relied on unique molecular identifiers. TCRdb passed the public sequencing reads through fastp at Q25 and MiXCR, retaining productive beta sequences. Rows are combined by CDR3 protein, so each entry shows the most common genes and DNA. This sample is represented by 200,000 to 250,000 distinct CDR3 sequences; approximately 9% of them were singletons. Around 6.2% of the sample rests with the top ten.

This clonotype was counted only a few times. It lacks a known antigen. Within one base of it there is no much larger clone, and no base qualities were kept. The V and J genes are TRBV6-1 and TRBJ2-3; 9 middle bases align to TRBD1. Sample: PBMCs from the stem cell graft donor, taken from the stem cell graft. The receptor was isolated from a human donor who donated a stem cell graft to a child with acute lymphoblastic leukemia. The DNA sequence is TGTGCCAGCAGGGGATTCCACAGGGGGCCCCGCACAGATACGCAGTATTTT. Its coded protein is CASRGFHRGPRTDTQYF.